Here is one T cell receptor (beta chain) with its context. The source of the sample is a study of blood T cell repertoires in COVID-19. In the study overall: Some COVID-19 samples were acute and others convalescent; all came from the United States, Italy and Spain. Sources were T cells, B-cell-depleted T cells, or PBMCs; the material itself was cDNA or gDNA.

Original data processing: Reference gene primer amplification gave nucleated cell count estimates. Data came from immunoSEQ multiplex PCR; TCRdb stores just in-frame clones and leaves some out. From that table come the V and J calls and clone size; the DNA was used to work out D and trimming. Among about 200,000 clones listed, 70% to 90% were seen once. Deletions cut 3 bases from V and 3 bases from J, with 3 bases between. This CDR3 comprises 12 residues. In germline, CDR1 is MNHNS, CDR2 SASEGT. The chain has TRBV6-1 and TRBJ1-3; the D is unclear. Sequenced: peripheral blood. The source of this sequence is a man aged 55 to 69 with active or convalescent COVID-19. As DNA, the CDR3 is TGTGCCAGCAGTGATTATGGAAACACCATATATTTT. This gives the protein CASSDYGNTIYF.